This record concerns one T cell receptor (beta chain) sequence. Its antigen has not been determined. No quality values exist for individual bases; no much larger clone is one base distant. TRB sequencing used genomic DNA with the immunoSEQ assay at survey resolution or the hsTCRB kit. In the authors' own workflow: The immunoSEQ software handled initial read processing, and the LymphoSeq R package was used for repertoire analyses. Clonality was computed as 1 minus normalized Shannon entropy, and a Gini coefficient was also calculated for each TRB dataset. Phenotypes of unsorted samples were inferred by mapping TRB sequences from sorted subsets of the recipient or donor onto the same recipient's unsorted samples. The table comes from immuneACCESS by way of TCRdb, which keeps in-frame sequences with V and J called. Part of the clones is missing from these tables; in studies checked, under half for an unresolved V gene and the rest for unknown reasons. D and trimming come from the DNA, and the V and J calls and clone size come from that table. The sample contains 66,000 or so clones, just over 90% of them found a single time. Approximately 2.7% of the sample lies in the top ten.

This entry is derived from a study of T cells after posttransplantation cyclophosphamide (dated by TCRdb to 2016 to 2018). With regard to the full study: The study tracked T cell repertoire reconstitution by TRB sequencing after myeloablative bone marrow transplantation using posttransplantation cyclophosphamide as GVHD prophylaxis. Samples from around 35 PTCy-treated patients and 16 related bone marrow donors of those patients were subjected to antigen receptor sequencing. Blood from all 35 or so PTCy patients who had 1-year posttransplant specimens underwent TRB sequencing. In 3 patients, TRB sequencing was also performed on up to 3 more blood samples taken 2 to 5.2 years after transplant, and in 4 patients, pretransplant blood was also TRB-sequenced. Because TRA and TRB clonality correlated tightly in 8 to 10 samples, the subsequent TCR analyses were limited to TRB only. Public TRB sequences were checked against a database of over 3,600 sequences associated with responses to pathogens, tumor antigens, self-antigens and alloantigens.

Related bone marrow donors provided peripheral blood samples on the day of marrow donation. Peripheral blood and bone marrow mononuclear cells were isolated by Ficoll-Hypaque density centrifugation and were cryopreserved. The CDR3 holds 15 amino acids from the cysteine to the phenylalanine. Only the CDR3 portion is preserved as DNA: 45 bases, with reading frame beginning at the first base. CDR1 and CDR2 are drawn from the germline V gene: MRHNA, SNTAGT. Trimmed from V: 6 bases; trimmed from J: 1 base; junction bases lacking a gene match: 2. What the authors observed across the whole study: At 1-2 months, donor-recipient similarity was low but rose over the first year, and the later blood repertoires were often dominated by donor CD8+ memory clones. The TRB repertoires of T cells infiltrating skin or GI tract showed only limited overlap with the TRB repertoires of T cells in blood. Across the roughly 40 patients, TRB clonality was highly associated with recipient CMV seropositivity and CMV reactivation, and diversity with PTCy was similar to that in the CNI/methotrexate controls.

This receptor was obtained from a woman in her twenties or thirties in good health and a related stem cell transplant donor. The rearranged segments are TRBV6-4 and TRBJ2-3, with 12 middle bases fitting TRBD2. The sample comprised PBMCs. The bases read TGTGCCAGCAGGCGGACTAGCGGGGGCACAGATACGCAGTATTTT. Translated, this gives CASRRTSGGTDTQYF.